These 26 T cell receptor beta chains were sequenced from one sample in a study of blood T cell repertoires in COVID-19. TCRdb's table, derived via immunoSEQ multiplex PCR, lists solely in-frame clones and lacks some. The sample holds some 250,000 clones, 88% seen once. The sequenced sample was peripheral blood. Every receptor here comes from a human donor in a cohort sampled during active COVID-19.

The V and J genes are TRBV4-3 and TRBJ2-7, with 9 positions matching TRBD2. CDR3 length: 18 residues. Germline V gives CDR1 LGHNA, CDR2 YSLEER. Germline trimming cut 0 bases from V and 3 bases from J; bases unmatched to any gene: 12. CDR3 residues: CASSQDGLTSGEYYEQYF. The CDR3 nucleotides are TGCGCCAGCAGCCAAGACGGGCTGACTAGCGGAGAATACTACGAGCAGTACTTC.

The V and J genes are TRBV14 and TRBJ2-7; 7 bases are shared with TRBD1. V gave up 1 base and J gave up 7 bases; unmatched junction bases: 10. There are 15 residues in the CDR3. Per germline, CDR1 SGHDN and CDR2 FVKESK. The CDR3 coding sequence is TGTGCCAGCAGCCAAGTACGGGACAGCCTAGGGGAGCAGTACTTC. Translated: CASSQVRDSLGEQYF.

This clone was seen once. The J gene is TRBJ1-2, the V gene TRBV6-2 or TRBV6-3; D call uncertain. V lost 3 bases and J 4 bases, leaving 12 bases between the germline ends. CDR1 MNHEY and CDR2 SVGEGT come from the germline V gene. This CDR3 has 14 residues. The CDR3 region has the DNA TGTGCCAGCAGTTATTACCCGGAGGGCTATGGCTACACCTTC. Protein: CASSYYPEGYGYTF.

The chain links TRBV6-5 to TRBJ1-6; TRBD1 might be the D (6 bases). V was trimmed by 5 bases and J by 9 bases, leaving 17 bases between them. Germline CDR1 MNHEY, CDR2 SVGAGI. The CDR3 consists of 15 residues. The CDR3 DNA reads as TGTGCCAGCAGTATACAACAGGGTTTGAGTTCACCCCTCCACTTT. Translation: CASSIQQGLSSPLHF.

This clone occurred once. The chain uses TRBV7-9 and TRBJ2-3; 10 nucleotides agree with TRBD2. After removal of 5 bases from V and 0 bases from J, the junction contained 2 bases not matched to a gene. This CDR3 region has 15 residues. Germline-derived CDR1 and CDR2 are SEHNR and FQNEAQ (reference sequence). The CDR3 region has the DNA TGTGCCAGCAGCCTTAGCGGGAGGAGCACAGATACGCAGTATTTT. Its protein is CASSLSGRSTDTQYF. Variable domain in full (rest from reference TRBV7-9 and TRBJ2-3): DTGVSQNPRHKITKRGQNVTFRCDPISEHNRLYWYRQTLGQGPEFLTYFQNEAQLEKSRLLSDRFSAERPKGSFSTLEIQRTEQGDSAMYLCASSLSGRSTDTQYFGPGTRLTVL.

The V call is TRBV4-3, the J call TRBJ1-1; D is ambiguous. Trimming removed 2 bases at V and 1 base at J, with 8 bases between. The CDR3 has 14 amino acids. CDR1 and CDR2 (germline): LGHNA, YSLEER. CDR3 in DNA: TGCGCCAGCAGCCAATCCAGTCAGAACACTGAAGCTTTCTTT. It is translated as CASSQSSQNTEAFF.

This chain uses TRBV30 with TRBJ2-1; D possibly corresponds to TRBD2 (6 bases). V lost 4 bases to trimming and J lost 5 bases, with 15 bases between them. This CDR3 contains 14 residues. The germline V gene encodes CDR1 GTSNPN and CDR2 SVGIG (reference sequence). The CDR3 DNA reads TGTGCCTGGAATGGGCTAGCGCTTAACAATGAGCAGTTCTTC. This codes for CAWNGLALNNEQFF.

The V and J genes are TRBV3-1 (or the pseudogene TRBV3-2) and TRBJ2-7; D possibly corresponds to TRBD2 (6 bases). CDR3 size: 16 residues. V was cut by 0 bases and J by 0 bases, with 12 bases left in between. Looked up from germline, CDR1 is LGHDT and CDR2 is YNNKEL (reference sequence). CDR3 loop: CASSQDQEGISYEQYF. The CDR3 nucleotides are TGTGCCAGCAGCCAAGACCAGGAGGGAATCTCCTACGAGCAGTACTTC.

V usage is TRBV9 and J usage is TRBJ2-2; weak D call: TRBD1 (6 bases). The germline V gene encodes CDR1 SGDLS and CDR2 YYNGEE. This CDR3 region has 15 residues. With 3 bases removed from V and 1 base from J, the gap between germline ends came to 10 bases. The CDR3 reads CASSATGLNTGELFF. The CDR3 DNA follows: TGTGCCAGCAGCGCAACAGGGTTGAACACCGGGGAGCTGTTTTTT.

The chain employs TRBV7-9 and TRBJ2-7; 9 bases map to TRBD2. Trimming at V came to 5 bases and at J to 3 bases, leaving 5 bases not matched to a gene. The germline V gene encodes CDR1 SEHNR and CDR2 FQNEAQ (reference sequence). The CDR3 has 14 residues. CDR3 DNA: TGTGCCAGCAGCACGGGACTAGCTGGCTACGAGCAGTACTTC. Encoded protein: CASSTGLAGYEQYF.

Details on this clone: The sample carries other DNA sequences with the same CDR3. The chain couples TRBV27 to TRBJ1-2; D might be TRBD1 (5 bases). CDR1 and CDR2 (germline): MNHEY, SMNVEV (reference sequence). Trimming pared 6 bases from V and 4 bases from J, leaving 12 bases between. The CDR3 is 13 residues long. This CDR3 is CASSFGGGYGYTF. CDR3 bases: TGTGCCAGCAGCTTCGGGGGTGGCTATGGCTACACCTTC.

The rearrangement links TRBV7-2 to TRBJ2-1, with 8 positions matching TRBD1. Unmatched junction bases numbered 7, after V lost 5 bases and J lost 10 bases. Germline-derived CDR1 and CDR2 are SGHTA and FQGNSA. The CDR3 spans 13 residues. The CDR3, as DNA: TGTGCCAGCAGCATTACAGGGGGAGGCGAGCAGTTCTTC. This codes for CASSITGGGEQFF.

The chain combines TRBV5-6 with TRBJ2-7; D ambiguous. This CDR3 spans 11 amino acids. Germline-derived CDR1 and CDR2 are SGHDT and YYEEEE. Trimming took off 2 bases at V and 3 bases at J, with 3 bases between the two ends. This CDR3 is CASSFSYEQYF. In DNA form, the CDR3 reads TGTGCCAGCAGCTTCAGCTACGAGCAGTACTTC.

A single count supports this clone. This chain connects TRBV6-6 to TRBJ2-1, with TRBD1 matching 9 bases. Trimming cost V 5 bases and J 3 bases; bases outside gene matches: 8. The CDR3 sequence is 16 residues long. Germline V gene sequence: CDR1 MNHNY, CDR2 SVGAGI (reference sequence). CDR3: CASSAAGTGIYNEQFF. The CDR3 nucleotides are TGTGCCAGCAGTGCCGCCGGGACAGGGATCTACAATGAGCAGTTCTTC.

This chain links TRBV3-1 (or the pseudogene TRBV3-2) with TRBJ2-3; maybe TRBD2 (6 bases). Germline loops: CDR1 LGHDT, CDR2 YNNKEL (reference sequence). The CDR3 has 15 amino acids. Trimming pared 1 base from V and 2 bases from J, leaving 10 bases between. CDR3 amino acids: CASSQVGTLTDTQYF. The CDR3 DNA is TGTGCCAGCAGCCAAGTCGGGACTCTCACAGATACGCAGTATTTT.

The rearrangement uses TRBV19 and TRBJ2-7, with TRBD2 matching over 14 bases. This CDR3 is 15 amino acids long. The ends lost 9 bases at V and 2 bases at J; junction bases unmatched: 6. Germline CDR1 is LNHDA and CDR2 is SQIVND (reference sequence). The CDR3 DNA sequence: TGTGCCAGCTCCGGACTAGCGGGAGGACCCTACGAGCAGTACTTC. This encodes CASSGLAGGPYEQYF.

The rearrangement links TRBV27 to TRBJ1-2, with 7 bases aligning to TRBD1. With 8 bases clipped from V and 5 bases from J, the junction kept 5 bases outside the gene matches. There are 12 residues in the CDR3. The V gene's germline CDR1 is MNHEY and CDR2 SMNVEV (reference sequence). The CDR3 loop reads CASRQGRYGYTF. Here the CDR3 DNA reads TGTGCCAGCCGACAGGGTCGATATGGCTACACCTTC.

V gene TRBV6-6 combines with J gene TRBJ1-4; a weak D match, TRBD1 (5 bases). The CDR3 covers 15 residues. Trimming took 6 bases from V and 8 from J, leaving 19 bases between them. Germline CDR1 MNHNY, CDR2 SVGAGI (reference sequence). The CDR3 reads CASSPRRGLEEKLFF. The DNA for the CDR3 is TGTGCCAGCAGCCCCAGGAGGGGACTAGAAGAAAAACTGTTTTTT.

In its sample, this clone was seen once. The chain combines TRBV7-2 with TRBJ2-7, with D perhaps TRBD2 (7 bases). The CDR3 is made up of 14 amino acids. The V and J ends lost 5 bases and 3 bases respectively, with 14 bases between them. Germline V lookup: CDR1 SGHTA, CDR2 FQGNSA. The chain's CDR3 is CASSSRGAIYEQYF. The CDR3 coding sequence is TGTGCCAGCAGCAGCCGGGGGGCGATCTACGAGCAGTACTTC.

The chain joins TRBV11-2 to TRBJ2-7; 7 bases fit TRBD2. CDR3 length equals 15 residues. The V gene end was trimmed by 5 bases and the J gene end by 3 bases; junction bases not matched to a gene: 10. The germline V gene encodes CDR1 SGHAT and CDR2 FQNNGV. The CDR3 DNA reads TGTGCCAGCAGCCCTATAAGACTAGCTTTCTACGAGCAGTACTTC. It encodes CASSPIRLAFYEQYF.

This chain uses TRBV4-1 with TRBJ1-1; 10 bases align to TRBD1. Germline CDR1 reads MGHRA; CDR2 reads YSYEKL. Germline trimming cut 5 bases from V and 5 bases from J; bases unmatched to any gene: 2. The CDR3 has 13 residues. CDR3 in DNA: TGCGCCAGCAGCTGGGACAGGGGTACTGAAGCTTTCTTT. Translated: CASSWDRGTEAFF.

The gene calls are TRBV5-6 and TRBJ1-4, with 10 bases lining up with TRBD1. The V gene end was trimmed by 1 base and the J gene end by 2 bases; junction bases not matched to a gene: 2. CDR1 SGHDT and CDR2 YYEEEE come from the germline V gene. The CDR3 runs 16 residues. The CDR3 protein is CASSLRTGGTNEKLFF. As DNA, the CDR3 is TGTGCCAGCAGCTTGCGGACAGGGGGGACTAATGAAAAACTGTTTTTT.

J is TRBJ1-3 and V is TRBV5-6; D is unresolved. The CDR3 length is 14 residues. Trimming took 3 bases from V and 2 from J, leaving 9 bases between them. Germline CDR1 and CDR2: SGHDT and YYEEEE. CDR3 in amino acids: CASSSRFPGNTIYF. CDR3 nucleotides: TGTGCCAGCAGCTCCCGTTTTCCTGGAAACACCATATATTTT.

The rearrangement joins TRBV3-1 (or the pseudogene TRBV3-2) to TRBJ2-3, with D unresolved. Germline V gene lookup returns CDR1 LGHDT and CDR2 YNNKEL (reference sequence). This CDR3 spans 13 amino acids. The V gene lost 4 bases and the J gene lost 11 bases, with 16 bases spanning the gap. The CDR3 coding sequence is TGTGCCAGCAGCCCCGCCCCCGGAGTCGGGCAGTATTTT. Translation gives CASSPAPGVGQYF.

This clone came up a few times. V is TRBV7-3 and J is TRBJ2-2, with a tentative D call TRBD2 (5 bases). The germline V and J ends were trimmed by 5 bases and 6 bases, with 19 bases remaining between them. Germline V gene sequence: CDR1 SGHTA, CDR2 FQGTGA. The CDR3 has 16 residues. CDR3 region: CASSPRLASMAGELFF. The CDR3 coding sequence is TGTGCCAGCAGCCCCCGTCTAGCCTCAATGGCCGGGGAGCTGTTTTTT.

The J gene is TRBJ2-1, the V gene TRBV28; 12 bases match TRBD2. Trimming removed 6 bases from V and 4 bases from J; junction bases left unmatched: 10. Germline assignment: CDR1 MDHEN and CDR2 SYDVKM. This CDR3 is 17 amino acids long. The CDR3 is CASSPAKLAGGYNEQFF. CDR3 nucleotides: TGTGCCAGCAGCCCCGCCAAGCTAGCGGGAGGGTACAATGAGCAGTTCTTC.